This T cell receptor beta chain appears in the sequencing data of a study of shared clonotypes between healthy human individuals. Study background: Donors consisted of two women and three men between 18 and 49.

Free of recent acute infections or vaccinations, the donors were healthy HIV-negative adults. All participating donors were Caucasian adults from Nashville, Tennessee. For each subset, genomic DNA was distributed in equal portions over several immunoSEQ plates. Repertoires were generated with immunoSEQ multiplex PCR, while TCRdb's copy carries only in-frame clones and drops some. The repertoire holds over 1.5 million clones, approximately 98% seen once, with about 0.45% in the top ten. The CDR3 runs 13 residues. Per germline, CDR1 SNHLY and CDR2 FYNNEI. The V end lost 6 bases, the J end lost 2 bases, and 10 bases lay between the germline ends.

Specimen: naive CD4+ T cells sorted from blood. The subset is: CD45RA+ positively selected. V is TRBV2 and J is TRBJ1-1, with D unclear. The sequence derives from a man aged 30 to 39 in good health. DNA for the CDR3: TGTGCCAGCAGAGTTCACGCCAACACTGAAGCTTTCTTT. This translates into CASRVHANTEAFF.